Listed below are T cell receptor beta chains from one sample, sequenced in a study of shared T cell receptors in the human thymus. The assay was immunoSEQ multiplex PCR, and TCRdb's table has in-frame clones only and misses some. This table holds more than 550,000 clones, over 75% found once. These data are also associated with another study on human thymus T cells.

Sequenced material: thymocytes. These receptors came from a boy less than two years old with a congenital heart defect. Each CDR3 is given without its conserved first and last residue.

j_call: TRBJ1-6
v_call: TRBV27
cdr3_aa: ASSLWPTYNSPLH

j_call: TRBJ1-2
v_call: TRBV30
cdr3_aa: AWSVPGPRRVNYGYT

j_call: TRBJ2-7
v_call: TRBV9
cdr3_aa: ASRQGGSYEQY

j_call: TRBJ1-2
v_call: TRBV4-2
cdr3_aa: ANPDRAKGT

j_call: TRBJ1-2
v_call: TRBV5-4
cdr3_aa: ASSFSFDSANYGYT

j_call: TRBJ1-1
v_call: TRBV5-1
cdr3_aa: ASSFTGPRCGTEAF

j_call: TRBJ2-7
v_call: TRBV27
cdr3_aa: ASRAGREQY

j_call: TRBJ1-5
v_call: TRBV6-5
cdr3_aa: ASSSGREKTQPQH

j_call: TRBJ1-2
v_call: TRBV6-1
cdr3_aa: ASSPNRGPAGYT

j_call: TRBJ2-5
v_call: TRBV5-1
cdr3_aa: ASSGKGQGAPETQY

j_call: TRBJ2-1
v_call: TRBV9
cdr3_aa: ASSTRQWGVEYNEQF

j_call: TRBJ1-4
v_call: TRBV7-9
cdr3_aa: ASSFGPSSANEKLF

j_call: TRBJ2-1
v_call: TRBV9
cdr3_aa: ASSVVPGRSYNEQF

j_call: TRBJ1-5
v_call: TRBV6-5
cdr3_aa: ASGNSNQPQH

j_call: TRBJ2-7
v_call: TRBV27
cdr3_aa: ASSSGWAYEQY

j_call: TRBJ2-2
v_call: TRBV4-3
cdr3_aa: ASSQDRTSGEPFGGELF

j_call: TRBJ2-5
v_call: TRBV7-9
cdr3_aa: ASSLLRVQETQY

j_call: TRBJ2-1
v_call: TRBV5-1
cdr3_aa: ASSLVSGRPYSYNEQF

j_call: TRBJ2-5
v_call: TRBV29-1
cdr3_aa: SVTKVAGETEETQY

j_call: TRBJ2-1
v_call: TRBV28
cdr3_aa: ASSPWGVRSYNEQF

j_call: TRBJ1-4
v_call: TRBV7-2
cdr3_aa: ASSLGWGHEKLF

j_call: TRBJ2-3
v_call: TRBV9
cdr3_aa: ASSATSGRAGWPDTQY

j_call: TRBJ2-1
v_call: TRBV6-6
cdr3_aa: ASRNGTSGRANEQF

j_call: TRBJ1-1
v_call: TRBV28
cdr3_aa: ASSLGQVEVPEAF

j_call: TRBJ1-2
v_call: TRBV7-9
cdr3_aa: ASSLHTGGMDGYT

j_call: TRBJ2-7
v_call: TRBV5-6
cdr3_aa: ASSPRQGKQY

j_call: TRBJ1-2
v_call: TRBV7-9
cdr3_aa: ASSPWTGTNTISAYGYT

j_call: TRBJ2-1
v_call: TRBV19
cdr3_aa: ASSAGTSGYNEQF

j_call: TRBJ1-1
v_call: TRBV25-1
cdr3_aa: ASSESGMNTEAF

j_call: TRBJ2-5
v_call: TRBV5-6
cdr3_aa: ASSFEWGGRYQETQY

j_call: TRBJ1-2
v_call: TRBV28
cdr3_aa: ASSSRQAYGYT

j_call: TRBJ2-3
v_call: TRBV4-1
cdr3_aa: ASSQAGGLSDTQY

j_call: TRBJ2-7
v_call: TRBV28
cdr3_aa: ASANGSSYEQY

j_call: TRBJ2-1
v_call: TRBV29-1
cdr3_aa: SVEKLHPQF

j_call: TRBJ2-2
v_call: TRBV10-2
cdr3_aa: ASSPGLAKTGELF

j_call: TRBJ2-3
v_call: TRBV20-1
cdr3_aa: SAQRPDTQY

j_call: TRBJ2-5
v_call: TRBV5-1
cdr3_aa: ASSPFSVFAQETQY

j_call: TRBJ1-5
v_call: TRBV27
cdr3_aa: ASSSPGLKTISNQPQH

j_call: TRBJ2-2
v_call: TRBV4-3
cdr3_aa: ASSQRWAQPNTGELF

j_call: TRBJ1-2
v_call: TRBV28
cdr3_aa: ASSLPGGDYGYT

j_call: TRBJ2-1
v_call: TRBV19
cdr3_aa: ASSVAGGEQF

j_call: TRBJ2-5
v_call: TRBV29-1
cdr3_aa: SVDRDRETQY

j_call: TRBJ2-5
v_call: TRBV12-5
cdr3_aa: ASGLFTGLAGPRETQY

j_call: TRBJ2-1
v_call: TRBV7-9
cdr3_aa: ASSPLTSAYNEQF

j_call: TRBJ2-7
v_call: TRBV19
cdr3_aa: APIGGQGGSYEQY

j_call: TRBJ2-1
v_call: TRBV7-8
cdr3_aa: ASSLDFRGGQYNEQF

j_call: TRBJ2-7
v_call: TRBV7-8
cdr3_aa: ASSLFPGISYEQY

j_call: TRBJ1-5
v_call: TRBV11-2
cdr3_aa: ASSLETPKDRRYQPQH

j_call: TRBJ2-7
v_call: TRBV14
cdr3_aa: ASSQGLAGWYEQY

j_call: -
v_call: TRBV2
cdr3_aa: ASSLGLAEYEQY

j_call: TRBJ2-3
v_call: TRBV4-2
cdr3_aa: ASSQPDRRGSTDTQY

j_call: TRBJ1-5
v_call: TRBV28
cdr3_aa: ASSFRDRVGQPQH

j_call: TRBJ2-5
v_call: TRBV18
cdr3_aa: ASSPREKQETQY

j_call: TRBJ2-3
v_call: TRBV14
cdr3_aa: ASSQEAVPRTSTDTQY

j_call: TRBJ1-1
v_call: TRBV6-5
cdr3_aa: ASSYSNTEAF

j_call: TRBJ1-2
v_call: TRBV9
cdr3_aa: ASSRREGLGDYGYT

j_call: TRBJ2-3
v_call: TRBV28
cdr3_aa: ASRSGLAGSHTDTQY

j_call: TRBJ2-7
v_call: TRBV15
cdr3_aa: ATSRGDRFYEQY

j_call: TRBJ2-1
v_call: TRBV27
cdr3_aa: ASSLNSRSPANEQF

j_call: TRBJ1-4
v_call: TRBV19
cdr3_aa: ASSPQREEKLF